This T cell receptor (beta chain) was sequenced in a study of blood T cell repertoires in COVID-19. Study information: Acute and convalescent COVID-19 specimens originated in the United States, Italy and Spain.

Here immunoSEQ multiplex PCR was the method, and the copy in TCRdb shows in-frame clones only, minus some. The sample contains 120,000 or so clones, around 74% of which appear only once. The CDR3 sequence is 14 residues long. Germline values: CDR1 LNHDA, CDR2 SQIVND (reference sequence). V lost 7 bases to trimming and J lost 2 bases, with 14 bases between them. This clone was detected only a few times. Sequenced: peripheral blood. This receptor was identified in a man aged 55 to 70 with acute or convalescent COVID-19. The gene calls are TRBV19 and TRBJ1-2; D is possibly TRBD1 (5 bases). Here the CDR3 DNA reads TGTGCCAGTACCAATCGGGGGAGGAACTATGGCTACACCTTC. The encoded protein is CASTNRGRNYGYTF.